The 32 T cell receptor beta chains below all came from one sample that was sequenced in a study of T-cell memory formation after mild COVID-19 (dated by TCRdb to the early 2020s). Library preparation employed 5' RACE. Instrument on record: Illumina NovaSeq 6000. TCRdb reanalyzed the raw reads on its own, using fastp at Q25 for trimming and MiXCR for clone calling, and kept in-frame beta chains. Identical CDR3 protein sequences are pooled into one entry, listed with their most common genes and DNA. A total of 350,000 to 500,000 distinct CDR3 sequences appear in this sample, around a quarter of them only once. Jointly, the top ten make up roughly 13% of the sample. The specimen was PBMCs or a T cell subset sorted from them (not recorded which). The source of these receptors is an adult woman who had mild COVID-19 (a few samples of this study predate the infection). The sample titles of this study are shuffled in the database, so cell type and time point are left out; the donor was told from shared clones.

The rearrangement joins TRBV7-3 to TRBJ2-1; 9 bases map to TRBD1. The trim removed 4 bases at V and 14 bases at J, leaving 6 bases unmatched. CDR3 length: 12 amino acids. Germline lookup yields CDR1 SGHTA and CDR2 FQGTGA. CDR3 nucleotides: TGTGCCAGCAGCTCCGGACAGGGGATCAAGTTCTTC. Translation: CASSSGQGIKFF.

This clonotype was seen at least ten times. J is TRBJ2-5 and V is TRBV5-1; TRBD1 matches at 12 bases. Germline values: CDR1 SGHRS, CDR2 YFSETQ. The CDR3 totals 15 residues. V was pared by 4 bases and J by 4 bases, with 5 bases of the junction left unmatched. As DNA, the CDR3 is TGCGCCAGCAGCAGTGGGACAGGGGGCTTAGAGACCCAGTACTTC. It encodes CASSSGTGGLETQYF. Together with reference TRBV5-1 and TRBJ2-5, the CDR3 gives the full variable domain: KAGVTQTPRYLIKTRGQQVTLSCSPISGHRSVSWYQQTPGQGLQFLFEYFSETQRNKGNFPGRFSGRQFSNSRSEMNVSTLELGDSALYLCASSSGTGGLETQYFGPGTRLLVL.

This clonotype has more than one count but fewer than ten. V is TRBV3-1 and J is TRBJ2-3, with a tentative D call TRBD2 (6 bases). The germline V gene encodes CDR1 LGHDT and CDR2 YNNKEL (reference sequence). V was clipped by 0 bases and J by 6 bases, with 13 bases between them. This CDR3 comprises 15 residues. CDR3 in amino acids: CASSQDGSGVDTQYF. The DNA for the CDR3 is TGTGCCAGCAGCCAAGATGGGTCGGGAGTGGATACGCAGTATTTT.

The V call is TRBV19, the J call TRBJ2-7; D remains ambiguous. The CDR3 is 14 residues long. The germline CDR1 and CDR2 sequences are LNHDA and SQIVND (reference sequence). V lost 0 bases and J 1 base, leaving 7 bases between the germline ends. CDR3: CASSIEGSSYEQYF. In DNA, the CDR3 is TGTGCCAGTAGTATAGAGGGGTCATCCTACGAGCAGTACTTC.

V gene TRBV23-1 combines with J gene TRBJ1-2; 10 positions match TRBD1. TRBV23-1 is marked as an open reading frame, function uncertain. This CDR3 is built from 14 residues. V dropped 8 bases and J dropped 1; count of bases not matched to a gene: 4. The CDR3 DNA follows: TGCGCCAGCGGACAGGGGGGATATAACTATGGCTACACCTTC. This translates into CASGQGGYNYGYTF.

The V and J genes are TRBV6-2 or TRBV6-3 and TRBJ1-1; no clear D. Per the germline V gene, CDR1 is MNHEY and CDR2 is SVGEGT. This CDR3 contains 13 residues. With 6 bases removed from V and 4 bases from J, the gap between germline ends came to 12 bases. The CDR3 loop reads CASSSMSATEAFF. The CDR3 DNA follows: TGTGCCAGCAGCTCCATGAGTGCCACTGAAGCTTTCTTT.

A few counts support this clonotype. The gene calls are TRBV18 and TRBJ2-5; the D is unclear. The CDR3 has 12 residues. Germline assignment: CDR1 KGHSH and CDR2 LQKENI. V was pared by 4 bases and J by 5 bases, with 8 bases between. As DNA, the CDR3 is TGTGCCAGCTCACACCGCCAGGAGACCCAGTACTTC. It encodes CASSHRQETQYF. The whole variable domain, filled in from reference TRBV18 and TRBJ2-5, reads NAGVMQNPRHLVRRRGQEARLRCSPMKGHSHVYWYRQLPEEGLKFMVYLQKENIIDESGMPKERFSAEFPKEGPSILRIQQVVRGDSAAYFCASSHRQETQYFGPGTRLLVL.

The chain joins TRBV7-2 to TRBJ1-2, with TRBD1 as a possible D gene (5 bases). Germline V CDR1 and CDR2: SGHTA, FQGNSA. Trimming removed 5 bases from V and 4 bases from J, with 14 bases in between. CDR3 length equals 14 residues. Here the CDR3 DNA reads TGTGCCAGCAGCCCGCACGGGGACGGCTATGGCTACACCTTC. This sequence encodes CASSPHGDGYGYTF.

The genes are TRBV24-1 and TRBJ2-1, with 9 bases lining up with TRBD2. Trimming at V came to 5 bases and at J to 4 bases, leaving 5 bases not matched to a gene. The CDR3 length is 15 residues. From germline, CDR1 is KGHDR and CDR2 SFDVKD. In nucleotides, the CDR3 is TGTGCCACCAGTGGCGGGAGGGGGCCGTACAATGAGCAGTTCTTC. It codes for CATSGGRGPYNEQFF.

The chain combines TRBV3-1 with TRBJ1-4; D gene uncertain. CDR3 size: 15 residues. The V gene's germline CDR1 is LGHDT and CDR2 YNNKEL (reference sequence). The germline V and J ends were trimmed by 4 bases and 0 bases, with 9 bases remaining between them. The CDR3 is CASSPWSPTNEKLFF. The CDR3 DNA reads as TGTGCCAGCAGCCCATGGTCACCAACTAATGAAAAACTGTTTTTT. The variable domain in full, completed from reference TRBV3-1 and TRBJ1-4, reads DTAVSQTPKYLVTQMGNDKSIKCEQNLGHDTMYWYKQDSKKFLKIMFSYNNKELIINETVPNRFSPKSPDKAHLNLHINSLELGDSAVYFCASSPWSPTNEKLFFGSGTQLSVL.

This clonotype showed up just a few times. This sequence joins TRBV6-1 and TRBJ2-5, with 9 bases identical to TRBD2. In germline, CDR1 is MNHNS, CDR2 SASEGT. The J segment lost 7 bases and the V segment lost 2 bases, leaving 8 bases of the junction unmatched. The CDR3 loop spans 15 amino acids. Here the CDR3 reads CASSELRGGTGTQYF. The CDR3 DNA reads TGTGCCAGCAGTGAATTGCGGGGGGGAACTGGGACCCAGTACTTC.

This sequence joins TRBV7-9 and TRBJ1-1; weak D call: TRBD1 (5 bases). CDR1 and CDR2 from the germline V gene are SEHNR and FQNEAQ (reference sequence). The V gene lost 2 bases and the J gene lost 10 bases, with 20 bases spanning the gap. CDR3 length: 15 amino acids. Here the CDR3 DNA reads TGTGCCAGCAGCTTAACCGGGACGGTGATGTCCGTAGCTTTCTTT. Amino acids: CASSLTGTVMSVAFF.

This clonotype has a handful of counts. This chain joins TRBV2 and TRBJ2-7; perhaps D is TRBD1 or TRBD2 (5 bases each). Trimming took 7 bases from V and 6 from J, leaving 16 bases between them. The CDR3 extends over 13 amino acids. Germline V gene sequence: CDR1 SNHLY, CDR2 FYNNEI. DNA of the CDR3: TGTGCCAGCAACCCCTTGGGGGATGCCGAGCAGTACTTC. As protein: CASNPLGDAEQYF.

The chain has TRBV29-1 and TRBJ1-1, with no clear D. Trimming pared 6 bases from V and 0 bases from J, leaving 11 bases between. From germline, CDR1 is SQVTM and CDR2 ANQGSEA. The CDR3 spans 13 residues. The CDR3 is CSVRTRMNTEAFF. The CDR3 coding sequence is TGCAGCGTCCGAACGAGAATGAACACTGAAGCTTTCTTT.

V gene TRBV20-1 combines with J gene TRBJ1-2; 8 bases align to TRBD1. Per germline, CDR1 DFQATT and CDR2 SNEGSKA (reference sequence). The CDR3 spans 16 residues. With V trimmed by 6 bases and J by 5 bases, 17 bases remained unmatched. CDR3 nucleotides: TGCAGTGCACGAACCTCAGGGGGCAGGAGCCCTTATGGCTACACCTTC. This encodes CSARTSGGRSPYGYTF.

The V gene is TRBV30, the J gene TRBJ1-1; D call uncertain. This CDR3 spans 11 amino acids. CDR1 and CDR2 (germline): GTSNPN, SVGIG (reference sequence). V lost 4 bases and J lost 0, with 3 bases in between. The chain's CDR3 is CAWTLNTEAFF. CDR3 nucleotide sequence: TGTGCCTGGACTCTGAACACTGAAGCTTTCTTT.

The chain joins TRBV7-9 to TRBJ2-1; no clear D. Germline V gene sequence: CDR1 SEHNR, CDR2 FQNEAQ (reference sequence). The CDR3 has 14 residues. Between the trimmed V and J ends, which lost 3 bases and 5 bases, there was a span of 11 bases. In DNA form, the CDR3 reads TGTGCCAGCAGCTTCTTAATAGAAAACAATGAGCAGTTCTTC. It translates to CASSFLIENNEQFF.

J is TRBJ1-1 and V is TRBV12-3 or TRBV12-4, with D unresolved. The V end was cut by 3 bases, the J end by 5 bases, with 7 bases between. CDR3 length equals 12 residues. The CDR3 sequence is CASSLAATEAFF. CDR3 in DNA: TGTGCCAGCAGTTTGGCGGCAACTGAAGCTTTCTTT.

The CDR3 region has the DNA TGTGCCAGCAGCTTAGATCAGGGAAGCTATGGCTACACCTTC. Translating it yields CASSLDQGSYGYTF. The chain recombines TRBV11-2 with TRBJ1-2; TRBD1 is a possible D gene (5 bases). This CDR3 is built from 14 residues. CDR1 and CDR2 (germline): SGHAT, FQNNGV. Trimming stripped 0 bases from V and 4 bases from J, with 9 bases between. Based on the CDR3 plus reference TRBV11-2 and TRBJ1-2, the full variable domain is EAGVAQSPRYKIIEKRQSVAFWCNPISGHATLYWYQQILGQGPKLLIQFQNNGVVDDSQLPKDRFSAERLKGVDSTLKIQPAKLEDSAVYLCASSLDQGSYGYTFGSGTRLTVV.

Only a few counts were recorded for this clonotype. V usage is TRBV9 and J usage is TRBJ2-5, with TRBD2 matching 9 bases. V lost 2 bases to trimming and J lost 2 bases; unmatched junction nucleotides: 4. This CDR3 region has 15 residues. CDR1 is SGDLS, CDR2 YYNGEE, per germline. The DNA of the CDR3 is TGTGCCAGCAGCGTCAGTAGCGGGGGTCAAGAGACCCAGTACTTC. As protein: CASSVSSGGQETQYF.

The CDR3 loop reads CASSLGADGHTIYGYTF. CDR3 in DNA: TGTGCCAGCAGCTTAGGGGCGGACGGCCACACCATCTATGGCTACACCTTC. The rearrangement uses TRBV7-6 and TRBJ1-2; D remains unclear. V was clipped by 1 base and J by 4 bases, with 19 bases between them. This CDR3 contains 17 residues. In germline, CDR1 is SGHVS, CDR2 FNYEAQ.

The chain couples TRBV4-1 to TRBJ1-2; unclear D gene. Germline V lookup: CDR1 MGHRA, CDR2 YSYEKL. The CDR3 loop spans 17 amino acids. V was clipped by 0 bases and J by 3 bases, with 17 bases between them. The chain's CDR3 is CASSQDNVKNRDYGYTF. The CDR3 region has the DNA TGCGCCAGCAGCCAAGATAACGTAAAAAACCGGGACTATGGCTACACCTTC.

This clonotype was seen a few times. This chain links TRBV4-3 with TRBJ2-7; D not resolved. The length of the CDR3 is 13 residues. V was cut by 2 bases and J by 1 base, with 6 bases left in between. CDR1 and CDR2 (germline): LGHNA, YSLEER. The CDR3 coding sequence is TGCGCCAGCAGCCAATCGGTATCCTACGAGCAGTACTTC. This encodes CASSQSVSYEQYF.

This clonotype was seen ten or more times. The J gene is TRBJ2-3, the V gene TRBV5-1; D remains ambiguous. Germline-derived CDR1 and CDR2 are SGHRS and YFSETQ. This CDR3 comprises 12 residues. Trimming stripped 0 bases from V and 10 bases from J, with 9 bases between. CDR3 region: CASSLDQAAQYF. The CDR3 coding sequence is TGCGCCAGCAGCTTGGATCAGGCCGCGCAGTATTTT.

This clonotype was seen more than once but under ten times. The rearrangement links TRBV5-5 to TRBJ2-7; 9 bases map to TRBD1. The CDR3 runs to 14 residues. Germline V lookup: CDR1 SGHKS, CDR2 YYEKEE (reference sequence). J was trimmed by 4 bases and V by 4 bases; bases with no gene match: 6. CDR3: CASSRDRAFYEQYF. Written as DNA, the CDR3 is TGTGCCAGCAGCCGGGACAGGGCTTTTTACGAGCAGTACTTC.

Many counts were recorded for this clonotype. This chain uses TRBV12-3 or TRBV12-4 with TRBJ2-7; tentatively, D is TRBD1 (7 bases). The CDR3 length is 14 residues. Trimming took 6 bases from V and 2 from J, leaving 14 bases between them. CDR3 residues: CASSSQGGTYEQYF. CDR3 in DNA: TGTGCCAGCAGCTCCCAGGGGGGAACCTACGAGCAGTACTTC.

The J gene is TRBJ1-1, the V gene TRBV6-2 or TRBV6-3; 8 bases align to TRBD1. Germline loops: CDR1 MNHEY, CDR2 SVGEGT. This CDR3 has 15 amino acids. Losses at the gene ends were 8 bases for V and 1 base for J; bases not matched to a gene: 9. The CDR3 sequence is CASADWTGPNTEAFF. The CDR3 nucleotides read TGTGCCAGCGCCGACTGGACAGGGCCGAACACTGAAGCTTTCTTT.

The rearrangement uses TRBV12-3 or TRBV12-4 and TRBJ1-2, with D uncertain. V lost 6 bases and J lost 3, with 11 bases in between. This CDR3 region has 13 residues. CDR3 region: CASRPPGDYGYTF. Here the CDR3 DNA reads TGTGCCAGCAGGCCCCCTGGGGACTATGGCTACACCTTC.

The chain joins TRBV30 to TRBJ2-1; TRBD2 matches at 8 bases. This CDR3 has 14 residues. The J segment lost 15 bases and the V segment lost 5 bases, leaving 18 bases of the junction unmatched. Germline CDR1 reads GTSNPN; CDR2 reads SVGIG (reference sequence). The CDR3 DNA is TGTGCCTGGGAATTCTTGGGACTAGGTAAAGATCTGTTCTTC. This encodes CAWEFLGLGKDLFF.

A few counts support this clonotype. The chain couples TRBV12-3 or TRBV12-4 to TRBJ2-3, with D unclear. Trimming left V 10 bases short and J 2 bases short, with 16 bases between. The CDR3 runs to 14 residues. CDR3 in amino acids: CAISEGIYTDTQYF. CDR3 DNA sequence: TGTGCCATCTCGGAAGGGATTTACACAGATACGCAGTATTTT.

The chain is built from TRBV20-1 and TRBJ2-5; 11 bases map to TRBD2. There are 17 residues in the CDR3. The trim removed 3 bases at V and 2 bases at J, leaving 11 bases unmatched. Germline V CDR1 and CDR2: DFQATT, SNEGSKA (reference sequence). The CDR3 spells CSARLPSGLAVQETQYF. The CDR3 bases are TGCAGTGCTAGGCTACCTTCGGGACTAGCGGTTCAAGAGACCCAGTACTTC.

The chain recombines TRBV5-1 with TRBJ2-7; D may be TRBD1 (6 bases). The germline V gene encodes CDR1 SGHRS and CDR2 YFSETQ. V lost 4 bases, J lost 5 bases, and 16 bases lay in between. The CDR3 has 14 amino acids. The CDR3: CASSLLGQRNEQYF. For the CDR3, the DNA is TGCGCCAGCAGCCTATTGGGACAAAGGAACGAGCAGTACTTC. The full variable domain, in which reference TRBV5-1 and TRBJ2-7 provide the parts outside the CDR3, is KAGVTQTPRYLIKTRGQQVTLSCSPISGHRSVSWYQQTPGQGLQFLFEYFSETQRNKGNFPGRFSGRQFSNSRSEMNVSTLELGDSALYLCASSLLGQRNEQYFGPGTRLTVT.